These T cell receptor beta chains were read from a single sample in a study of T cells in Graves' hyperthyroidism and ophthalmopathy. One entry per CDR3 protein results from TCRdb running MiXCR on the multiplex PCR reads. The sample has around 700,000 distinct CDR3 sequences, around a sixth seen once. Sample: blood. These receptors were obtained from a woman aged 50 to 60 with Graves' hyperthyroidism that later progressed to Graves' ophthalmopathy. Both conserved end residues are part of each CDR3. The D gene is left open where the match is weak. A row's size may be missing; if present it is once, few, many or a size class.

NA	TRBD1	TRBV10-3	TRBJ1-1	TGTGCCATCAGTGAGTCGAAGACAGGGTTTGGTACTGAAGCTCTCTTT	CAISESKTGFGTEALF
NA	NA	TRBV13	TRBJ1-2	TGTGCCAGCAGCTTACTCGCAGCTAACTATGGCTACACCTTC	CASSLLAANYGYTF
NA	NA	TRBV18	TRBJ1-6	TGTGCCAGCTCACCGGCAGGGAGGACTAATTCACCCCTCCACTTT	CASSPAGRTNSPLHF
few	TRBD2	TRBV20-1	TRBJ2-1	TGCAGTGCAGAACCCGGGGGGGCCTGGGATGAGCAGTTCTTC	CSAEPGGAWDEQFF
many	TRBD1	TRBV5-1	TRBJ2-7	TGCGCCAGCAGCTACACAGGGGGCCTCTACGAGCAGTACTTC	CASSYTGGLYEQYF
few	NA	TRBV6-1	TRBJ1-2	TGTGCCAGCAGGGGCGGTTTAGACTATGGCTACACCTTC	CASRGGLDYGYTF
NA	NA	TRBV4-2	TRBJ1-2	TGTGCCAGCAGCCAAGCGACAGGAATGAACTATGGCTACACCTTC	CASSQATGMNYGYTF
few	TRBD2	TRBV6-1	TRBJ2-7	TGTGCCAGCAGTGAAGCGCTTCTGGCTAGCGGTCCTTACGAGCAGTACTTC	CASSEALLASGPYEQYF
NA	TRBD1	TRBV20-1	TRBJ1-5	TGCAGTGCTAGGAAGGACAGGGGGCCGGGCAATCAGCCCCAGCATTTT	CSARKDRGPGNQPQHF
few	TRBD1	TRBV30	TRBJ2-3	TGTGCCTGGAGTGGAGGACAGGGGGCAGGGGATACGCAGTATTTT	CAWSGGQGAGDTQYF
NA	NA	TRBV9	TRBJ2-3	TGTGCCAGCAGCCCGACCCGACGGGCTAGCACAGATACGCAGTATTTT	CASSPTRRASTDTQYF
NA	NA	TRBV7-9	TRBJ1-6	TGTGCCAGCAGCCGCGAACAGAAAGGCTCACCCCTCCACTTT	CASSREQKGSPLHF
NA	NA	TRBV5-1	TRBJ2-2	TGCGCCAGCAGCTTGGAGAGGGCCACCGGGGAGCTGTTTTTT	CASSLERATGELFF
NA	NA	TRBV2	TRBJ1-5	TGTGCCAGCAGTGAAGCTTTGGCAGATCGCAGTCAGCCCCAGCATTTT	CASSEALADRSQPQHF
many	TRBD1	TRBV9	TRBJ1-1	TGTGCCAGCAGCGCCAAGCGGTCAGAGGGGGCCACTGAAGCTTTCTTT	CASSAKRSEGATEAFF
many	TRBD1	TRBV11-2	TRBJ1-6	TGTGCCAGCAGCTTAAGGACAGGGGCCGATTCACCCCTCCACTTT	CASSLRTGADSPLHF
many	NA	TRBV12-3/TRBV12-4	TRBJ1-1	TGTGCCAGCAGTAAGGCAGCGAACACTGAAGCTTTCTTT	CASSKAANTEAFF
few	NA	TRBV12-5	TRBJ1-4	TGTGCTAGTGGTTTGAGTCCATCTGAAAAACTGTTTTTT	CASGLSPSEKLFF
many	TRBD1	TRBV6-1	TRBJ1-5	TGTGCCAGCAGCAAGACAGGGGGCATTCAGCCCCAGCATTTT	CASSKTGGIQPQHF
NA	NA	TRBV12-3/TRBV12-4	TRBJ1-5	TGTGCCAGCAGGTCAGGACCGCGCAATCAGCCCCAGCATTTT	CASRSGPRNQPQHF
NA	NA	TRBV2	TRBJ2-2	TGTGCCAGCGACCCTAGTCCGGGGGTGGCCACCGGGGAGCTGTTTTTT	CASDPSPGVATGELFF
NA	NA	TRBV7-3	TRBJ2-6	TGTGCCAGCAGCTCCCAATGGGATTCTGGGGCCAACGTCCTGACTTTC	CASSSQWDSGANVLTF
NA	NA	TRBV6-1	TRBJ1-3	TGTGCCAGCATTCCCTTCTCTGGAAACACCATATATTTT	CASIPFSGNTIYF
NA	NA	TRBV29-1	TRBJ2-2	TGCAGCGTTGTGTGGTTCGGGGAGCTGTTTTTT	CSVVWFGELFF